Shown below are 31 T cell receptor beta chains from a single sample sequenced in a study. TCRdb called the 5' RACE reads again in MiXCR, with one record for every CDR3 protein. The sample consists of 35,000 to 50,000 distinct CDR3 sequences, 22% of them appearing once. Tregs were sorted as CD4+CD25+CD127-/low cells. Sequencing was performed on Tregs sorted from blood. The receptor source for this set is a female donor with breast cancer.

This clonotype was observed at least ten times. The chain has TRBV6-5 and TRBJ2-1, with D unresolved. Looked up from germline, CDR1 is MNHEY and CDR2 is SVGAGI. The CDR3 is made up of 13 amino acids. V was clipped by 1 base and J by 5 bases, with 6 bases between them. Here the CDR3 DNA reads TGTGCCAGCAGTTACTATGGAGACAATGAGCAGTTCTTC. It codes for CASSYYGDNEQFF.

The rearrangement joins TRBV5-1 to TRBJ2-5; 8 bases match TRBD2. Per germline, CDR1 SGHRS and CDR2 YFSETQ. This CDR3 spans 15 amino acids. With 2 bases clipped from V and 9 bases from J, the junction kept 12 bases outside the gene matches. This CDR3 reads CASSFLGLAGEAQYF. CDR3 sequence (DNA): TGCGCCAGCAGCTTCCTAGGACTAGCAGGGGAGGCCCAGTACTTC.

The J gene is TRBJ2-1, the V gene TRBV2; 8 nucleotides match TRBD1. The CDR3 spans 14 residues. The trim removed 1 base at V and 6 bases at J, leaving 2 bases unmatched. Germline V CDR1 and CDR2: SNHLY, FYNNEI. In nucleotides, the CDR3 is TGTGCCAGCAGTGAAGAGCAGGGGGCCAATGAGCAGTTCTTC. This codes for CASSEEQGANEQFF.

This chain joins TRBV7-9 and TRBJ2-1; 8 bases fit TRBD2. The CDR3 spans 15 residues. In germline, CDR1 is SEHNR, CDR2 FQNEAQ (reference sequence). V shed 2 bases, J shed 9 bases, and the junction held 9 bases outside the gene matches. Here the CDR3 reads CASSLFPGLDFEQFF. The CDR3 nucleotides read TGTGCCAGCAGCTTATTCCCGGGACTAGATTTTGAGCAGTTCTTC.

The chain recombines TRBV16 with TRBJ2-7; D could derive from TRBD1 or TRBD2 (6 bases each). This CDR3 has 15 residues. Germline-derived CDR1 and CDR2 are KGHSY and FQNENV. The V gene lost 3 bases and the J gene lost 5 bases, with 17 bases spanning the gap. CDR3 nucleotides: TGTGCCAGCAGCCAGAGGGGGGCCGCTTTCGACGAGCAGTACTTC. This codes for CASSQRGAAFDEQYF. Full variable domain (remainder filled in from reference TRBV16 and TRBJ2-7): GEEVAQTPKHLVRGEGQKAKLYCAPIKGHSYVFWYQQVLKNEFKFLISFQNENVFDETGMPKERFSAKCLPNSPCSLEIQATKLEDSAVYFCASSQRGAAFDEQYFGPGTRLTVT.

This clonotype came up many times. This chain links TRBV5-1 with TRBJ1-1; D is undetermined. Trimming pared 5 bases from V and 4 bases from J, leaving 12 bases between. The CDR3 has 13 residues. Germline values: CDR1 SGHRS, CDR2 YFSETQ. The CDR3 nucleotides read TGCGCCAGCAGAGGCGAGGGAAGCACTGAAGCTTTCTTT. It translates to CASRGEGSTEAFF.

This clonotype was seen just once. A read error may explain this, as a much larger clone is one base away. V is TRBV9 and J is TRBJ2-1; 8 positions agree with TRBD2. Germline loops: CDR1 SGDLS, CDR2 YYNGEE. The CDR3 sequence is 15 residues long. This CDR3 reads CAGSVVTSEYNEQFF. The CDR3 nucleotides read TGTGCCGGCAGCGTAGTGACTAGCGAATACAATGAGCAGTTCTTC. The variable domain in full, completed from reference TRBV9 and TRBJ2-1, reads DSGVTQTPKHLITATGQRVTLRCSPRSGDLSVYWYQQSLDQGLQFLIQYYNGEERAKGNILERFSAQQFPDLHSELNLSSLELGDSALYFCAGSVVTSEYNEQFFGPGTRLTVL.

This chain links TRBV5-1 with TRBJ2-7; D is uncertain. Germline V gene data show CDR1 as SGHRS and CDR2 as YFSETQ. The CDR3 length is 14 residues. Trimming took 2 bases from V and 0 from J, leaving 9 bases between them. DNA of the CDR3: TGCGCCAGCAGCTTATCCCTCTTCTCCTACGAGCAGTACTTC. The encoded protein is CASSLSLFSYEQYF. The variable domain in full, completed from reference TRBV5-1 and TRBJ2-7, reads KAGVTQTPRYLIKTRGQQVTLSCSPISGHRSVSWYQQTPGQGLQFLFEYFSETQRNKGNFPGRFSGRQFSNSRSEMNVSTLELGDSALYLCASSLSLFSYEQYFGPGTRLTVT.

This clonotype was counted at least ten times. This CDR3 is CASSRSPGPRYGYTF. The CDR3 DNA is TGTGCCAGCAGTAGATCCCCGGGACCCCGCTATGGCTACACCTTC. The chain joins TRBV12-3 or TRBV12-4 to TRBJ1-2, with a tentative D call TRBD1 (5 bases). V was shortened by 5 bases and J by 4 bases, with 17 bases between the two germline ends. The CDR3 consists of 15 residues.

This chain joins TRBV10-2 and TRBJ2-3; D gene unclear. There are 13 residues in the CDR3. V was pared by 2 bases and J by 2 bases, with 5 bases between. Germline loops: CDR1 WSHSY, CDR2 SAAADI. The CDR3 DNA reads TGCGCCAGCAGTGAGCCTACCACAGATACGCAGTATTTT. Translating it yields CASSEPTTDTQYF.

The table lists this clonotype with a few counts. This chain connects TRBV5-1 to TRBJ2-5; TRBD2 matches 7 bases. The CDR3 totals 13 residues. V lost 1 base, J lost 5 bases, and 2 bases stayed unmatched. CDR1 and CDR2 from the germline V gene are SGHRS and YFSETQ. The CDR3 reads CASSLYGGETQYF. The CDR3 bases are TGCGCCAGCAGCTTGTACGGGGGGGAGACCCAGTACTTC.

CDR3 coding DNA: TGTGCCAGCCAACAGGGCGAACTCTACGAGCAGTACTTC. Protein sequence: CASQQGELYEQYF. The gene calls are TRBV28 and TRBJ2-7, with D possibly matching TRBD1 (6 bases). This CDR3 has 13 amino acids. V gave up 8 bases and J gave up 3 bases, with 14 bases separating them. Germline lookup yields CDR1 MDHEN and CDR2 SYDVKM.

This clonotype was found a few times. The chain uses TRBV9 and TRBJ2-2; D not certain. This CDR3 contains 12 residues. Germline V gene lookup returns CDR1 SGDLS and CDR2 YYNGEE. Trimming shortened V by 4 bases and J by 6 bases, and 7 bases separated the two germline ends. CDR3 region: CASSPHAGELFF. DNA for the CDR3: TGTGCCAGCAGCCCCCATGCCGGGGAGCTGTTTTTT.

This clonotype was observed many times. V usage is TRBV7-2 and J usage is TRBJ2-1, with TRBD2 matching over 9 bases. This CDR3 has 15 residues. V shed 5 bases, J shed 8 bases, and the junction held 10 bases outside the gene matches. Per germline, CDR1 SGHTA and CDR2 FQGNSA. CDR3: CASSVSGSGGDEQFF. The CDR3 DNA follows: TGTGCCAGCAGCGTTAGCGGGAGCGGGGGTGATGAGCAGTTCTTC.

The chain employs TRBV6-6 and TRBJ2-7, with 8 bases identical to TRBD2. CDR1 and CDR2 (germline): MNHNY, SVGAGI (reference sequence). The V gene end was trimmed by 6 bases and the J gene end by 0 bases; junction bases not matched to a gene: 16. This CDR3 comprises 18 residues. The CDR3 spells CASRYGAASGGLSYEQYF. The CDR3 DNA reads as TGTGCCAGCAGGTATGGGGCTGCGAGCGGGGGACTCTCCTACGAGCAGTACTTC.

Remarks on this clonotype: A read error may be the cause here, since a much bigger clone is one base away. This chain joins TRBV9 and TRBJ1-2; a weak D match, TRBD1 (5 bases). The CDR3 length is 14 residues. Germline CDR1 and CDR2: SGDLS and YYNGEE. Here the CDR3 reads CTSSVGEINYGYTF. CDR3 DNA sequence: TGTACCAGCAGCGTAGGGGAAATTAACTATGGCTACACCTTC.

This clonotype was seen a handful of times. The chain links TRBV12-3 or TRBV12-4 to TRBJ2-2; TRBD2 agrees at 8 bases. J was trimmed by 8 bases and V by 0 bases; bases with no gene match: 11. This CDR3 is built from 17 residues. DNA for the CDR3: TGTGCCAGCAGTTTAGCGTCACTAGCGGTTAACGAGGGGGAGCTGTTTTTT. It translates to CASSLASLAVNEGELFF.

This clonotype was seen many times. The chain carries TRBV29-1 and TRBJ2-1, with D tentatively TRBD2 (6 bases). V lost 2 bases and J 8 bases, leaving 13 bases between the germline ends. Germline V gene sequence: CDR1 SQVTM, CDR2 ANQGSEA. The CDR3 length is 13 residues. CDR3 nucleotides: TGCAGCGTTGAAACCACTAGCTCGTATGAGCAGTTCTTC. Amino acid sequence: CSVETTSSYEQFF.

Notes on this clonotype: This sequence may be a read error, since a much larger clone differs from it by one base. This sequence joins TRBV12-3 or TRBV12-4 and TRBJ1-1; tentative D call: TRBD1 (5 bases). V was shortened by 2 bases and J by 4 bases, with 8 bases between the two germline ends. This CDR3 is built from 13 residues. The CDR3 region is CASSLQRGTEAFF. The CDR3 nucleotides read TGTGCCAGCAGTTTACAGAGGGGCACTGAAGCTTTCTTT.

This clonotype appeared many times. CDR3 protein: CASNRGSAQYF. The CDR3 coding sequence is TGTGCCAGCAATAGGGGGTCGGCCCAGTACTTC. This chain connects TRBV6-1 to TRBJ2-5, with D possibly matching TRBD1 (6 bases). CDR3 length: 11 residues. V was cut by 7 bases and J by 9 bases, with 12 bases left in between. Germline CDR1 MNHNS, CDR2 SASEGT.

Details on this clonotype: One end of the junction varies from germline; a read error may be responsible. The chain has TRBV4-2 and TRBJ1-1, with D hard to call. Per the germline V gene, CDR1 is LGHNA and CDR2 is YNFKEQ. The CDR3 is made up of 13 amino acids. Here the CDR3 reads CASSQSGNTEAFF. The DNA of the CDR3 is TGTGCCAGCAGCCAATCCGGTAACACTGAAGCTTTCTTC.

The chain joins TRBV12-3 or TRBV12-4 to TRBJ1-2; TRBD1 is a possible D gene (6 bases). The CDR3 length is 15 residues. The V and J ends lost 4 bases and 5 bases respectively, with 17 bases between them. CDR3 nucleotide sequence: TGTGCCAGCAGTTCCAACGGACAGCCGGGGTATGGCTACACCTTC. It yields the protein CASSSNGQPGYGYTF.

On this clonotype: A much larger clone differs by one base, so this may be a read error. V usage is TRBV7-6 and J usage is TRBJ1-1, with D possibly matching TRBD1 (6 bases). V shed 2 bases and J shed 3 bases, with 13 bases lying between them. The CDR3 runs to 15 residues. Germline V gene sequence: CDR1 SGHVS, CDR2 FNYEAQ. The CDR3 sequence is CASSLRWGPHTEAFF. DNA for the CDR3: TGTGCCAGCAGCTTACGTTGGGGGCCTCACACTGAAGCTTTCTTT.

J is TRBJ1-4 and V is TRBV5-4; possibly TRBD1 for D (6 bases). The CDR3 totals 14 residues. Germline CDR1 and CDR2: SGHNT and YYREEE (reference sequence). Trimming took off 2 bases at V and 1 base at J, with 6 bases between the two ends. CDR3 DNA sequence: TGTGCCAGCAGCTTAGGGGGAACTAATGAAAAACTGTTTTTT. Translating gives CASSLGGTNEKLFF.

V usage is TRBV29-1 and J usage is TRBJ2-7, with D unresolved. The V gene's germline CDR1 is SQVTM and CDR2 ANQGSEA. The CDR3 runs to 12 residues. CDR3: CSIITDYYEQYF. Written as DNA, the CDR3 is TGCAGTATAATAACAGATTATTACGAGCAGTACTTC.

This clonotype was observed many times. CDR3 residues: CSVEVPGGNTQYF. CDR3 coding DNA: TGCAGCGTTGAAGTCCCCGGGGGGAATACGCAGTATTTT. This chain joins TRBV29-1 and TRBJ2-3; 7 bases map to TRBD2. J was trimmed by 7 bases and V by 1 base; bases with no gene match: 5. From germline, CDR1 is SQVTM and CDR2 ANQGSEA. This CDR3 region has 13 residues.

The chain has TRBV7-9 and TRBJ2-3, with D possibly matching TRBD2 (6 bases). The CDR3 contains 15 residues. The germline V gene has CDR1 SEHNR and CDR2 FQNEAQ (reference sequence). V gave up 2 bases and J gave up 4 bases, with 13 bases separating them. CDR3 coding DNA: TGTGCCAGCAGCTTACGGGATGGAGGGCCAGATACGCAGTATTTT. Protein: CASSLRDGGPDTQYF. The full variable domain, with the rest looked up from reference TRBV7-9 and TRBJ2-3, is DTGVSQNPRHKITKRGQNVTFRCDPISEHNRLYWYRQTLGQGPEFLTYFQNEAQLEKSRLLSDRFSAERPKGSFSTLEIQRTEQGDSAMYLCASSLRDGGPDTQYFGPGTRLTVL.

The rearrangement uses TRBV4-1 and TRBJ2-4; the D call may be TRBD1 or TRBD2 (7 bases each). Between the trimmed V and J ends, which lost 3 bases and 5 bases, there was a span of 14 bases. This CDR3 is built from 15 residues. Germline loops: CDR1 MGHRA, CDR2 YSYEKL. CDR3 coding DNA: TGCGCCAGCAGCCATACTCAGGGGGGGGAAAACATTCAGTACTTC. As protein: CASSHTQGGENIQYF.

This clonotype was found many times. The chain joins TRBV12-3 or TRBV12-4 to TRBJ2-7; 7 positions agree with TRBD1. This CDR3 region has 20 residues. J gave up 0 bases and V 1 base, and 18 bases lay outside the gene matches. The CDR3 bases are TGTGCCAGCAGTTTAGTGGCCAGGGGGATGCGGACCCCGAGCTCCTACGAGCAGTACTTC. Protein sequence: CASSLVARGMRTPSSYEQYF.

This clonotype was seen more than once but under ten times. As DNA, the CDR3 is TGCGCCAGCAGCCAAGACTCACGAGTTTGGGACGAGCAGTACTTC. Its translation is CASSQDSRVWDEQYF. V usage is TRBV4-1 and J usage is TRBJ2-7; D unclear. Germline V gene data show CDR1 as MGHRA and CDR2 as YSYEKL. CDR3 size: 15 residues. Trimming left V 0 bases short and J 5 bases short, with 14 bases between.

Sample share makes this clonotype medium-sized. The V and J genes are TRBV9 and TRBJ2-5; either TRBD1 or TRBD2 may supply D (5 bases each). The germline V gene has CDR1 SGDLS and CDR2 YYNGEE. The CDR3 length is 14 residues. V dropped 4 bases and J dropped 5 bases, with 15 bases sitting between them. The CDR3 DNA sequence: TGTGCCAGCAGCCCTACACTCGGGGCGGAGACCCAGTACTTC. Amino acids: CASSPTLGAETQYF.